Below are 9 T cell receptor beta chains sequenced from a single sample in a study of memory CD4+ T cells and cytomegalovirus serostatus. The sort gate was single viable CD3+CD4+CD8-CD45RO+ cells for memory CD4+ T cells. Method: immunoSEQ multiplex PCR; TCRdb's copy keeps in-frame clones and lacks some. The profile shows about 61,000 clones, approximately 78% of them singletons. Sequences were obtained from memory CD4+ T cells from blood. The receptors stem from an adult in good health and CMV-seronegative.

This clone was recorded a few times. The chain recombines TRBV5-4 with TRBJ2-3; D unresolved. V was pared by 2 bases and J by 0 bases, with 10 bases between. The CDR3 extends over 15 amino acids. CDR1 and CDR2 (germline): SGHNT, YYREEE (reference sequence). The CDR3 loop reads CASSFYEISTDTQYF. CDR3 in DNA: TGTGCCAGCAGCTTTTATGAGATAAGCACAGATACGCAGTATTTT.

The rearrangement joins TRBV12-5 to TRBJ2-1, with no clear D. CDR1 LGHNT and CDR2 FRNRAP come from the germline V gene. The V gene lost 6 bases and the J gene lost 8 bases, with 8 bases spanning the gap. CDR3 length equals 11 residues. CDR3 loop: CASGRNYEQFF. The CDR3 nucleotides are TGTGCTAGTGGCCGAAACTATGAGCAGTTCTTC.

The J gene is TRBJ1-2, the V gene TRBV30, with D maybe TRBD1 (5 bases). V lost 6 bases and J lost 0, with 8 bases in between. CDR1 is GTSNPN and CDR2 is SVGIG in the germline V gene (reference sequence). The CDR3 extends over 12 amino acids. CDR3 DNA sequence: TGTGCCTGTAGGGGTTCTAACTATGGCTACACCTTC. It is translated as CACRGSNYGYTF.

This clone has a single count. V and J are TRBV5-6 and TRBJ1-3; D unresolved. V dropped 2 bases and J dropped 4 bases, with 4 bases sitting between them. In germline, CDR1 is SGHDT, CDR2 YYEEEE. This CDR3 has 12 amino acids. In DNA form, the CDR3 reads TGTGCCAGCAGCTTACAGGGAAACACCATATATTTT. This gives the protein CASSLQGNTIYF.

CDR3 DNA: TGTGCCAGTAGTATCTGGGAGACTTACAATGAGCAGTTCTTC. Encoded protein: CASSIWETYNEQFF. This chain connects TRBV19 to TRBJ2-1; possible D gene TRBD2, 5 bases. The CDR3 is 14 amino acids. Germline CDR1 LNHDA, CDR2 SQIVND (reference sequence). V shed 3 bases and J shed 4 bases, with 10 bases lying between them.

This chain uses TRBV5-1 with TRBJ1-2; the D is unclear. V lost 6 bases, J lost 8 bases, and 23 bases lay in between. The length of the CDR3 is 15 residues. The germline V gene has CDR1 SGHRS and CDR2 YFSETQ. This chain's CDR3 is CASTHSPGAEWGYTF. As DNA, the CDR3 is TGCGCCAGCACTCACTCCCCGGGCGCGGAGTGGGGCTACACCTTC.

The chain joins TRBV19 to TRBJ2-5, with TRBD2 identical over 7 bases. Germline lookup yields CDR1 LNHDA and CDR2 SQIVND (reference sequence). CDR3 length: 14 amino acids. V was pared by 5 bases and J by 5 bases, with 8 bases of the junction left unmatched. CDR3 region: CASSVGGSWETQYF. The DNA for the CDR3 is TGTGCCAGTAGTGTGGGCGGGAGTTGGGAGACCCAGTACTTC.

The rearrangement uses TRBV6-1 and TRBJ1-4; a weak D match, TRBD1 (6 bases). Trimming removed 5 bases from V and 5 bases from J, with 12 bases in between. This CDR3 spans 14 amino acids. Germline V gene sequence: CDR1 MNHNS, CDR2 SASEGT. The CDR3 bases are TGTGCCAGCAGTAGAAGGACAGAAAATGAAAAACTGTTTTTT. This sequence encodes CASSRRTENEKLFF.

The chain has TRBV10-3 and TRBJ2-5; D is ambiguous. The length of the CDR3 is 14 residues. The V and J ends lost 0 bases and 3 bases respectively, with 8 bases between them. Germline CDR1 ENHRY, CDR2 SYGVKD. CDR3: CAISESNGEETQYF. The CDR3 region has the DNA TGTGCCATCAGTGAGTCGAATGGAGAAGAGACCCAGTACTTC.